This T cell receptor beta chain was identified during a study of blood T cell repertoires in COVID-19. Study-wide context: Acute and convalescent COVID-19 samples came from the United States, Italy and Spain. Sources were T cells, B-cell-depleted T cells, or PBMCs; the material itself was cDNA or gDNA.

In the original processing: Reference gene primer amplification in the assay estimated nucleated cell counts. Generated by immunoSEQ multiplex PCR, the TCRdb table keeps only in-frame clones and is missing some. Clonal size and the V and J genes are those of that table, whereas D and trimming came from the DNA. Of 150,000 to 200,000 clones detected, 75% to 90% appear once; the ten largest clones hold roughly 9.1%. From germline, CDR1 is LGHDT and CDR2 YNNKEL (reference sequence). The CDR3 length is 16 residues. V trimming: 4 bases; J trimming: 7 bases; junction bases outside the gene matches: 8. Sequencing was performed on peripheral blood. The TCR sequence derives from a woman of 80 years or more with active or convalescent COVID-19. The gene calls are TRBV3-1 (or the pseudogene TRBV3-2) and TRBJ2-1; TRBD2 agrees at 12 bases. CDR3 sequence reads: CASSPLAGGRGNEQFF. CDR3 sequence (DNA): TGTGCCAGCAGCCCCCTAGCGGGGGGGCGTGGAAATGAGCAGTTCTTC.